One sample yielded the 14 T cell receptor beta chains listed below, sequenced in a study of blood T cell repertoires in COVID-19. Only in-frame clones appear in the TCRdb table, and some are missing; sequencing was by immunoSEQ multiplex PCR. The sample includes 400,000 to 500,000 clones, about 88% of them seen just once. The sequenced sample was PBMCs or T cells enriched from blood (not recorded which). The receptors originated from a woman aged 18-29 years who had been exposed to COVID-19.

The rearrangement uses TRBV2 and TRBJ2-3; 9 bases fit TRBD2. In germline, CDR1 is SNHLY, CDR2 FYNNEI. This CDR3 spans 16 amino acids. V was clipped by 3 bases and J by 2 bases; unmatched bases: 6. CDR3 loop: CASSEGLAGYTDTQYF. CDR3 in DNA: TGTGCCAGCAGTGAGGGGCTAGCGGGGTACACAGATACGCAGTATTTT.

This clone was counted only a few times. The rearrangement uses TRBV6-2 or TRBV6-3 and TRBJ1-3; D call uncertain. Germline CDR1 is MNHEY and CDR2 is SVGEGT. There are 16 residues in the CDR3. V was trimmed by 2 bases and J by 0 bases, leaving 11 bases between them. The CDR3 loop is CASSYGGNPSGNTIYF. The CDR3 DNA reads as TGTGCCAGCAGTTACGGAGGCAACCCCTCTGGAAACACCATATATTTT.

This chain uses TRBV30 with TRBJ2-1; D is possibly TRBD1 (6 bases). Germline loops: CDR1 GTSNPN, CDR2 SVGIG (reference sequence). Trimming took off 2 bases at V and 4 bases at J, with 15 bases between the two ends. This CDR3 comprises 15 residues. For the CDR3, the DNA is TGTGCCTGGAGTTCGAAACCGGGACATTACAATGAGCAGTTCTTC. Its translation: CAWSSKPGHYNEQFF.

The V call is TRBV2, the J call TRBJ2-1, with 9 nucleotides matching TRBD1. The CDR3 totals 13 residues. Germline assignment: CDR1 SNHLY and CDR2 FYNNEI. The trim removed 6 bases at V and 7 bases at J, leaving 4 bases unmatched. CDR3 sequence reads: CASRQGQGNEQFF. CDR3 nucleotides: TGTGCCAGCAGACAAGGACAGGGGAATGAGCAGTTCTTC. The entire variable domain, with the rest obtained from reference TRBV2 and TRBJ2-1, is as follows: EPEVTQTPSHQVTQMGQEVILRCVPISNHLYFYWYRQILGQKVEFLVSFYNNEISEKSEIFDDQFSVERPDGSNFTLKIRSTKLEDSAMYFCASRQGQGNEQFFGPGTRLTVL.

The chain is built from TRBV5-6 and TRBJ2-2, with TRBD1 matching over 9 bases. The CDR3 has 15 amino acids. V lost 4 bases and J lost 6; bases outside the gene matches: 7. Germline V lookup: CDR1 SGHDT, CDR2 YYEEEE. CDR3 sequence reads: CASSLLDRGSGELFF. The CDR3 DNA reads TGTGCCAGCAGCCTTCTGGACAGGGGCTCCGGGGAGCTGTTTTTT. Full variable domain (rest looked up from reference TRBV5-6 and TRBJ2-2): DAGVTQSPTHLIKTRGQQVTLRCSPKSGHDTVSWYQQALGQGPQFIFQYYEEEERQRGNFPDRFSGHQFPNYSSELNVNALLLGDSALYLCASSLLDRGSGELFFGEGSRLTVL.

In this sample, this clone turned up many times. The chain carries TRBV6-5 and TRBJ2-7, with 11 bases that match TRBD1. CDR3 length: 15 amino acids. J lost 2 bases, V lost 6 bases, and 6 bases had no gene match. Per germline, CDR1 MNHEY and CDR2 SVGAGI. CDR3 sequence reads: CASSSGTGGPYEQYF. For the CDR3, the DNA is TGTGCCAGCAGCTCCGGGACAGGGGGACCCTACGAGCAGTACTTC.

The CDR3 sequence: CASSPIRRGGGDEQFF. In DNA form, the CDR3 reads TGTGCCAGTAGTCCCATCCGGCGCGGGGGCGGAGATGAGCAGTTCTTC. This chain joins TRBV19 and TRBJ2-1, with D possibly TRBD2 on 7 matching bases. This CDR3 has 16 residues. Germline-derived CDR1 and CDR2 are LNHDA and SQIVND (reference sequence). Trimming took off 5 bases at V and 8 bases at J, with 22 bases between the two ends.

The gene calls are TRBV3-1 (or the pseudogene TRBV3-2) and TRBJ1-1; D not resolved. The germline V gene encodes CDR1 LGHDT and CDR2 YNNKEL (reference sequence). The V end was cut by 5 bases, the J end by 11 bases, with 18 bases between. This CDR3 region has 13 residues. CDR3 nucleotide sequence: TGTGCCAGCAGCGACACCGGAAGCAGGTGGGCTTTCTTT. Amino acid sequence: CASSDTGSRWAFF.

V is TRBV13 and J is TRBJ2-7; D unclear. Trimming left V 1 base short and J 6 bases short, with 13 bases between. The CDR3 spans 14 residues. Germline-derived CDR1 and CDR2 are PRHDT and FYEKMQ (reference sequence). CDR3 amino acids: CASSLENSRREQYF. The DNA of the CDR3 is TGTGCCAGCAGCTTAGAGAACAGTAGGCGCGAGCAGTACTTC. Complete variable domain (other parts from reference TRBV13 and TRBJ2-7): AAGVIQSPRHLIKEKRETATLKCYPIPRHDTVYWYQQGPGQDPQFLISFYEKMQSDKGSIPDRFSAQQFSDYHSELNMSSLELGDSALYFCASSLENSRREQYFGPGTRLTVT.

The chain employs TRBV7-2 and TRBJ2-7; 7 bases line up with TRBD1. Germline V gene sequence: CDR1 SGHTA, CDR2 FQGNSA. CDR3 length: 15 residues. J gave up 4 bases and V 4 bases, and 10 bases lay outside the gene matches. As DNA, the CDR3 is TGTGCCAGCAGCTCCGAACGGACAGGCCCATACGAGCAGTACTTC. As protein: CASSSERTGPYEQYF.

The chain combines TRBV29-1 with TRBJ1-5; maybe TRBD1 (5 bases). Per germline, CDR1 SQVTM and CDR2 ANQGSEA. V was cut by 7 bases and J by 1 base, with 14 bases left in between. This CDR3 comprises 14 residues. The DNA for the CDR3 is TGCAGCGCTGCCGTCGGGGGAAGCAATCAGCCCCAGCATTTT. Encoded protein: CSAAVGGSNQPQHF.

This chain uses TRBV5-4 with TRBJ2-7; no clear D. Germline V gives CDR1 SGHNT, CDR2 YYREEE (reference sequence). The CDR3 loop spans 12 amino acids. V lost 1 base and J 7 bases, leaving 9 bases between the germline ends. CDR3 sequence (DNA): TGTGCCAGCAGCTTGTCCGCGTCGGAGCAGTACTTC. Translated, it gives CASSLSASEQYF.

A single count supports this clone. The chain carries TRBV5-5 and TRBJ2-1; 9 bases match TRBD1. This CDR3 contains 17 residues. CDR1 and CDR2 (germline): SGHKS, YYEKEE (reference sequence). The V and J ends lost 0 bases and 2 bases, in that order; junction bases with no gene match: 6. The CDR3 region is CASSLGKDRGPYNEQFF. CDR3 nucleotide sequence: TGTGCCAGCAGCTTGGGAAAGGACAGGGGACCCTACAATGAGCAGTTCTTC. Filled out from reference TRBV5-5 and TRBJ2-1, the complete variable domain reads DAGVTQSPTHLIKTRGQQVTLRCSPISGHKSVSWYQQVLGQGPQFIFQYYEKEERGRGNFPDRFSARQFPNYSSELNVNALLLGDSALYLCASSLGKDRGPYNEQFFGPGTRLTVL.

The chain employs TRBV7-9 and TRBJ2-7; 10 nucleotides match TRBD2. V lost 5 bases to trimming and J lost 5 bases; unmatched junction nucleotides: 12. This CDR3 is built from 16 residues. Per germline, CDR1 SEHNR and CDR2 FQNEAQ (reference sequence). The CDR3, as DNA: TGTGCCAGCAGCGGTAATAGCGGGAGGACCACTAACGAGCAGTACTTC. Translating it yields CASSGNSGRTTNEQYF.